The TCR beta chain under discussion was sequenced for a study of molecular identifiers for immune sequencing clone quantification. This clonotype was detected many times. Its target is not known. The authors built bulk TCR libraries by previously described methods with listed TCR primers. TCRdb ran MiXCR on the PCR reads and lists one entry per CDR3 protein. The profile covers under 800,000 distinct CDR3 sequences, with 25% appearing a single time and roughly 0.83% taken by the ten largest. The CDR3 has 15 amino acids. CDR1 and CDR2 from the germline V gene are PRHDT and FYEKMQ (reference sequence). V gave up 0 bases and J gave up 3 bases; unmatched junction bases: 0. Whole-study results and caveats: Clones above 20 RNA copies contained over 99% of effector molecules and under 1% of naive molecules.

Sorting isolated naive CD8 T cells as CD8+CD4-CCR7+CD45RA+ events. The sequencing sample was made of naive CD8+ T cells from blood, with Jurkat cell RNA spiked in. The subset denotes: FACS-sorted CD8+CD4-CCR7+CD45RA+ naive T cells. This clonotype originated in a human donor in good health. Some libraries in this study had Jurkat cell RNA spiked in. V usage is TRBV13 and J usage is TRBJ1-1; TRBD1 aligns across 11 bases. CDR3 in DNA: TGTGCCAGCAGCTTAGGGGGACAGGGGGACACTGAAGCTTTCTTT. This encodes CASSLGGQGDTEAFF.